The 9 T cell receptor beta chains given below trace back to one sample, sequenced in a study of radiotherapy plus CTLA-4 blockade in lung cancer. Generated by immunoSEQ multiplex PCR, the TCRdb table keeps only in-frame clones and is missing some. The sample records fewer than 75,000 clones, more than 75% being singletons. Sequenced here: peripheral blood, sampled from a patient treated with radiotherapy plus ipilimumab. These receptors were taken from a human donor with non-small cell lung cancer that progressed on radiotherapy plus ipilimumab.

This chain uses TRBV4-1 with TRBJ1-2; 8 positions match TRBD1. The V and J ends lost 1 base and 1 base, in that order; junction bases with no gene match: 2. The CDR3 totals 15 residues. Germline V gene data show CDR1 as MGHRA and CDR2 as YSYEKL. This CDR3 reads CASSQGTGINYGYTF. DNA of the CDR3: TGCGCCAGCAGCCAAGGGACAGGGATTAACTATGGCTACACCTTC.

The chain couples TRBV5-1 to TRBJ2-1; 8 bases fit TRBD2. J gave up 8 bases and V 4 bases, and 11 bases lay outside the gene matches. Germline V gives CDR1 SGHRS, CDR2 YFSETQ. The length of the CDR3 is 15 residues. CDR3 in amino acids: CASSRSGAEVDEQFF. The CDR3 nucleotides are TGCGCCAGCAGCCGTAGCGGGGCTGAAGTGGATGAGCAGTTCTTC.

This rearrangement joins TRBV6-1 to TRBJ1-1; no clear D gene. Germline values: CDR1 MNHNS, CDR2 SASEGT. The CDR3 length is 14 residues. V was clipped by 5 bases and J by 2 bases, with 12 bases between them. Here the CDR3 reads CASSLRQLNTEAFF. The CDR3, as DNA: TGTGCCAGCAGTCTAAGACAATTAAACACTGAAGCTTTCTTT.

In its sample, this clone was seen once. The rearrangement links TRBV5-6 to TRBJ1-5; 7 bases agree with TRBD1. CDR3 length equals 15 residues. V trimming: 4 bases; J trimming: 3 bases; junction bases outside the gene matches: 7. Germline CDR1 is SGHDT and CDR2 is YYEEEE. The CDR3 here is CASSLWTGTNQPQHF. The DNA of the CDR3 is TGTGCCAGCAGCCTATGGACAGGCACCAATCAGCCCCAGCATTTT.

This chain uses TRBV5-5 with TRBJ2-5, with 10 nucleotides matching TRBD2. The CDR3 sequence is 15 residues long. Looked up from germline, CDR1 is SGHKS and CDR2 is YYEKEE (reference sequence). Trimming cost V 0 bases and J 3 bases; bases outside gene matches: 2. In DNA, the CDR3 is TGTGCCAGCAGCTTGGGAACTAGCGGGAAAGAGACCCAGTACTTC. Amino acids: CASSLGTSGKETQYF. Full variable domain (missing parts from reference TRBV5-5 and TRBJ2-5): DAGVTQSPTHLIKTRGQQVTLRCSPISGHKSVSWYQQVLGQGPQFIFQYYEKEERGRGNFPDRFSARQFPNYSSELNVNALLLGDSALYLCASSLGTSGKETQYFGPGTRLLVL.

This chain links TRBV28 with TRBJ2-7, with 14 bases matching TRBD2. Germline V gene sequence: CDR1 MDHEN, CDR2 SYDVKM. The CDR3 covers 16 residues. Trimming cost V 6 bases and J 4 bases; bases outside gene matches: 8. CDR3 sequence reads: CASSPGLAGVSYEQYV. In nucleotides, the CDR3 is TGTGCCAGCAGCCCGGGACTAGCGGGAGTTTCGTACGAGCAGTACGTC.

The chain has TRBV25-1 and TRBJ2-6; the D is unclear. Germline V lookup: CDR1 MGHDK, CDR2 SYGVNS. V was pared by 1 base and J by 0 bases, with 4 bases between. CDR3 length equals 15 residues. CDR3 residues: CASSESRSGANVLTF. The CDR3 nucleotides read TGTGCCAGCAGTGAATCCCGCTCTGGGGCCAACGTCCTGACTTTC.

The chain couples TRBV6-5 to TRBJ2-2; D remains unclear. The germline gives CDR1 MNHEY, CDR2 SVGAGI. V lost 6 bases, J lost 7 bases, and 9 bases lay in between. The CDR3 is 12 amino acids. CDR3 bases: TGTGCCAGCAGCCGCACCAACGGGGAGCTGTTTTTT. Residues: CASSRTNGELFF.

V is TRBV27 and J is TRBJ2-5, with a weak D call TRBD1 (6 bases). V was shortened by 7 bases and J by 3 bases, with 18 bases between the two germline ends. The CDR3 runs to 15 residues. The germline gives CDR1 MNHEY, CDR2 SMNVEV (reference sequence). The CDR3: CASNLDGGVEETQYF. CDR3 sequence (DNA): TGTGCCAGCAACCTCGATGGGGGCGTTGAAGAGACCCAGTACTTC.